The 8 T cell receptor beta chains below come from one sample, sequenced in a study of T cells in Graves' hyperthyroidism and ophthalmopathy. RNA transcripts were the template for amplifying TCR beta CDR3 regions. The HTBI primer set served for first-round RT-PCR of the TCR CDR3. TCRdb re-derived calls from the multiplex PCR reads in MiXCR, one entry per CDR3 protein. The table lists about 270,000 distinct CDR3 sequences, 22% of them singletons. What was sequenced was blood. The receptors stem from a man between 25 and 39 years old with Graves' ophthalmopathy.

This clonotype was recorded a few times. The V gene is TRBV6-1, the J gene TRBJ2-5; D is uncertain. Trimming pared 5 bases from V and 5 bases from J, leaving 15 bases between. Germline V gives CDR1 MNHNS, CDR2 SASEGT. CDR3 size: 14 residues. The CDR3 DNA reads as TGTGCCAGCAGTTGGGCGTCTCATGGGGAGACCCAGTACTTC. Translating gives CASSWASHGETQYF.

In this sample, this clonotype turned up a few times. V gene TRBV3-1 combines with J gene TRBJ2-7; no firm D call. The CDR3 is 15 amino acids. Germline lookup yields CDR1 LGHDT and CDR2 YNNKEL (reference sequence). Trimming took 4 bases from V and 1 from J, leaving 14 bases between them. DNA for the CDR3: TGTGCCAGCAGCCCCGCTCCGGACGGGTCCTACGAGCAGTACTTC. This gives the protein CASSPAPDGSYEQYF.

This clonotype was observed a few times. The rearrangement joins TRBV11-1 to TRBJ2-2; weak D call: TRBD1 (5 bases). V was cut by 5 bases and J by 9 bases, with 13 bases left in between. From germline, CDR1 is SGHAT and CDR2 FQDESV (reference sequence). The CDR3 extends over 13 amino acids. The CDR3 here is CASSPGPYRELFF. CDR3 bases: TGTGCCAGCAGCCCAGGGCCCTACAGGGAGCTGTTTTTT.

This chain joins TRBV6-5 and TRBJ1-2; D call uncertain. Germline V gene data show CDR1 as MNHEY and CDR2 as SVGAGI. The CDR3 sequence is 17 residues long. V lost 0 bases and J lost 5, with 19 bases in between. CDR3 coding DNA: TGTGCCAGCAGTTACTCGACTTCAGAAAGGAGGTTTTATGGCTACACCTTC. Its protein is CASSYSTSERRFYGYTF.

This clonotype was seen at least ten times. This chain connects TRBV6-1 to TRBJ2-3, with 8 positions matching TRBD2. Trimming removed 6 bases from V and 0 bases from J; junction bases left unmatched: 11. The length of the CDR3 is 17 residues. CDR1 and CDR2 from the germline V gene are MNHNS and SASEGT. DNA for the CDR3: TGTGCCAGCAGCTCCATCCCCCCGGGAGGGAGCACAGATACGCAGTATTTT. Its protein product is CASSSIPPGGSTDTQYF.

The DNA for the CDR3 is TGTGCCAGTAGTATTGCAGGCAGCTCCTATAATTCACCCCTCCACTTT. Translated, it gives CASSIAGSSYNSPLHF. V usage is TRBV19 and J usage is TRBJ1-6, with no clear D. Germline V CDR1 and CDR2: LNHDA, SQIVND (reference sequence). CDR3 size: 16 residues. Trimming took off 3 bases at V and 0 bases at J, with 9 bases between the two ends.

In its sample, this clonotype was seen a few times. The chain recombines TRBV15 with TRBJ1-4, with unresolved D. The length of the CDR3 is 16 residues. With 0 bases removed from V and 0 bases from J, the gap between germline ends came to 8 bases. The V gene's germline CDR1 is LNHNV and CDR2 YYDKDF (reference sequence). CDR3 DNA: TGTGCCACCAGCAGAGATGTCGGGGCAACTAATGAAAAACTGTTTTTT. Its translation is CATSRDVGATNEKLFF.

The J gene is TRBJ2-7, the V gene TRBV9; TRBD2 agrees at 11 bases. Germline V lookup: CDR1 SGDLS, CDR2 YYNGEE. The CDR3 runs 16 residues. Unmatched junction bases numbered 9, after V lost 5 bases and J lost 2 bases. The CDR3 here is CASSSVGLAGPYEQYF. The CDR3 DNA reads as TGTGCCAGCAGTAGCGTTGGACTAGCGGGTCCCTACGAGCAGTACTTC. The entire variable domain, with the rest obtained from reference TRBV9 and TRBJ2-7, is as follows: DSGVTQTPKHLITATGQRVTLRCSPRSGDLSVYWYQQSLDQGLQFLIQYYNGEERAKGNILERFSAQQFPDLHSELNLSSLELGDSALYFCASSSVGLAGPYEQYFGPGTRLTVT.